The source of this TCR beta chain is a study of T-cell memory formation after mild COVID-19. This clonotype was counted between two and nine times. TCRdb passed the 5' RACE reads through MiXCR, listing each CDR3 protein once. The sample holds roughly 150,000 distinct CDR3 sequences, 10% to 15% seen once. The CDR3 runs 14 residues. Germline V gene sequence: CDR1 SGHRS, CDR2 YFSETQ. Trimming removed 5 bases from V and 2 bases from J, with 12 bases in between. The chain uses TRBV5-1 and TRBJ2-3, with D possibly being TRBD2 (5 bases). The sample consisted of PBMCs or a T cell subset sorted from them (not recorded which). This TCR was recovered from a man younger than 35 who had mild COVID-19 (a few samples of this study predate the infection). Cell type and time point are not known. The CDR3, as DNA: TGCGCCAGCAGTATTCCGGGGAACACAGATACGCAGTATTTT. This gives the protein CASSIPGNTDTQYF.